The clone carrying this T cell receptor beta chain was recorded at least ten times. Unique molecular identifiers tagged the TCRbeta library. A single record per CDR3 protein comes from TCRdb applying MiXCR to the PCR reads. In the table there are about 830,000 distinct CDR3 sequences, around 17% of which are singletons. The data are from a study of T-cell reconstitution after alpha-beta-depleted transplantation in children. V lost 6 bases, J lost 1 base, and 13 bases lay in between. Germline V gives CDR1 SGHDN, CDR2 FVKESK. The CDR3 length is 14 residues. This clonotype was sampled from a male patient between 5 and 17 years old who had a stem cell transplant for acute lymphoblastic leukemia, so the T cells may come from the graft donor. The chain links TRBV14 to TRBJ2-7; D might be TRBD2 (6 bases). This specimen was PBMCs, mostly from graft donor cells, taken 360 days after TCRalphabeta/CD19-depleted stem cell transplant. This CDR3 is CASRRGIGSYEQYF. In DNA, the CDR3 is TGTGCCAGCAGGCGCGGGATCGGTTCCTACGAGCAGTACTTC.